This T cell receptor (beta chain) derives from a study of cytomegalovirus exposure and HLA in healthy donors. The PCR ran on 60 Vbeta and 13 Jbeta primers. Libraries were prepared by immunoSEQ multiplex PCR; TCRdb keeps only in-frame clonotypes and omits some of them. The table for this sample gives approximately 47,000 clones. Findings and caveats of the study: It is likely that the observed cluster of highly shared sequence variants was a sequencing artifact. Among TCR beta chains of equal frequency, HLA-associated ones were more clonally expanded in a later analysis. The authors reported that TCR beta sequences could predict HLA-A and HLA-B alleles. These predictions were accurate for most subjects in the first cohort.

Details on this clone: As yet, its antigen is unknown.

With V trimmed by 4 bases and J by 0 bases, 4 bases remained unmatched. The germline V gene encodes CDR1 MGHDK and CDR2 SYGVNS. This CDR3 contains 16 residues. The J gene is TRBJ1-3, the V gene TRBV25-1, with 9 bases that match TRBD1. The sample taken for sequencing was PBMCs. This sequence was found in a male donor in good health and CMV-seronegative. The CDR3 protein is CASSGDRVSSGNTIYF. CDR3 nucleotide sequence: TGTGCCAGCAGTGGGGACAGGGTTAGCTCTGGAAACACCATATATTTT.